This TCR beta chain originates from a study of cytomegalovirus exposure and HLA in healthy donors. With 60 Vbeta and 13 Jbeta primers, the PCR was carried out. The repertoire was sequenced with immunoSEQ multiplex PCR; TCRdb's copy has only in-frame clones and lacks some. The table has more than 95,000 clones, approximately 79% seen once. Study-level findings and limits: The classifier was said to identify cytomegalovirus status with high specificity and sensitivity. Later analysis associated a missense DCLRE1C variant with TCR beta V- and J-gene trimming. With DRB1 most and HLA-C fewest, TCR association rates differed between HLA loci in a later analysis.

On this clone itself: Its matching antigen is unknown.

The CDR3 loop spans 14 amino acids. The germline V gene encodes CDR1 KGHSH and CDR2 LQKENI. V shed 4 bases, J shed 4 bases, and the junction held 3 bases outside the gene matches. The donors gave bone marrow, and they were healthy. Material: PBMCs. The TCR sequence derives from a man between 45 and 60 years old in good health and CMV-seropositive. This chain joins TRBV18 and TRBJ1-5; 8 positions agree with TRBD1. DNA of the CDR3: TGTGCCAGCTCACAGACAGGGGAAAATCAGCCCCAGCATTTT. Translation gives CASSQTGENQPQHF.